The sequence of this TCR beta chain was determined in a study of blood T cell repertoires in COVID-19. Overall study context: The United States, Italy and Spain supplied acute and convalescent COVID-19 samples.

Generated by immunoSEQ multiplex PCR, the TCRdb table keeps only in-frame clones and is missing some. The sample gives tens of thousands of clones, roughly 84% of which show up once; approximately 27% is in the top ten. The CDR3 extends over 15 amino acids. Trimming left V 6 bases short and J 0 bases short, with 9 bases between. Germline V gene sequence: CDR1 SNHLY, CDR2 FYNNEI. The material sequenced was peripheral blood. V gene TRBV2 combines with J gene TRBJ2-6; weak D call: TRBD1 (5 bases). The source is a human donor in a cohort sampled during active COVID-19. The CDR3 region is CASSVQASGANVLTF. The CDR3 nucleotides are TGTGCCAGCAGCGTACAGGCCTCTGGGGCCAACGTCCTGACTTTC.